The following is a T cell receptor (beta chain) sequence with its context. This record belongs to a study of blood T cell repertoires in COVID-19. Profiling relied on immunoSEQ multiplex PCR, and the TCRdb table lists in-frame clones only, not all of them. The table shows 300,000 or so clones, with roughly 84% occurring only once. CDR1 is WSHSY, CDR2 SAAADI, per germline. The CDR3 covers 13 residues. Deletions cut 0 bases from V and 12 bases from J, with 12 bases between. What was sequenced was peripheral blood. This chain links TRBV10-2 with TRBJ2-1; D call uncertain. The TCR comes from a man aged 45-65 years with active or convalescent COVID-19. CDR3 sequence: CASSESGSSGQFF. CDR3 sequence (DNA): TGCGCCAGCAGTGAGTCTGGAAGTTCGGGGCAGTTCTTC.